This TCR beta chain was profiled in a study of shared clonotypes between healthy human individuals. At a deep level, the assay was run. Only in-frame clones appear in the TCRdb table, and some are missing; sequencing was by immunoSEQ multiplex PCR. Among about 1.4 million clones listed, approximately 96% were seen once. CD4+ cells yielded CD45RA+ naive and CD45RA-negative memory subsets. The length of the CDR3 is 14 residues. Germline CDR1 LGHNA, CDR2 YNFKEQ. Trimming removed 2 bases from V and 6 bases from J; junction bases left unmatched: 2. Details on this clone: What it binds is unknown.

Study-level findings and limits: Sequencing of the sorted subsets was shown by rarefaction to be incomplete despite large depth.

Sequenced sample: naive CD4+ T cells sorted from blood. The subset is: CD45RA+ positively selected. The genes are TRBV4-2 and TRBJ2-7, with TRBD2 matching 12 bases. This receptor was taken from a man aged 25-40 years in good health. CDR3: CASSQQTSGGEQYF. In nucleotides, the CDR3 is TGTGCCAGCAGCCAACAGACTAGCGGGGGCGAGCAGTACTTC.